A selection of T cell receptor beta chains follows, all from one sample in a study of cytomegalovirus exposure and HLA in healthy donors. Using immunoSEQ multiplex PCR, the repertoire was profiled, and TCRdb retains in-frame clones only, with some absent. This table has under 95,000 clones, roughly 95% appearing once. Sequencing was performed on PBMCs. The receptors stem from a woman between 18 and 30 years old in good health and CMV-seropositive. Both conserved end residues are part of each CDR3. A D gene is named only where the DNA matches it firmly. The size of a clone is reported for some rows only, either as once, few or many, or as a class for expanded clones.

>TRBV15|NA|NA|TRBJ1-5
CATSRVPEGNQPQHF
TGTGCCACCAGCAGAGTTCCCGAGGGCAATCAGCCCCAGCATTTT
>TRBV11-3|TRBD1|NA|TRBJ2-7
CASSPRDRGRSYEQYF
TGTGCCAGCAGCCCCCGGGACAGGGGTCGTTCCTACGAGCAGTACTTC
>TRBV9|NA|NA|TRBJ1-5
CASSVGGHPSQPQHF
TGTGCCAGCAGCGTAGGAGGACATCCTAGTCAGCCCCAGCATTTT
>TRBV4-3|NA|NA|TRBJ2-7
CASSQDSGSAYEQYF
TGCGCCAGCAGCCAAGATAGCGGTTCCGCCTACGAGCAGTACTTC
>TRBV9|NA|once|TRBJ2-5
CASSAGIQETQYF
TGTGCCAGCAGCGCGGGAATTCAAGAGACCCAGTACTTC
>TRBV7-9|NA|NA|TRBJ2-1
CASSLVQGSYNEQFF
TGTGCCAGCAGCTTAGTACAGGGATCTTACAATGAGCAGTTCTTC
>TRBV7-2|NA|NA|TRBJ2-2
CASSFLDRTTGELFF
TGTGCCAGCAGCTTCCTTGACAGAACCACCGGGGAGCTGTTTTTT
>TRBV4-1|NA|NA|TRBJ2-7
CASSQGGQRSYEQYF
TGCGCCAGCAGCCAGGGGGGACAGCGTTCCTACGAGCAGTACTTC
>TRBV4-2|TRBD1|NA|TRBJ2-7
CASSQEQGTGSHEQYF
TGTGCCAGCAGCCAAGAGCAGGGGACAGGGAGCCACGAGCAGTACTTC
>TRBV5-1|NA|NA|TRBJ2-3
CASSQKRDFRRTDTQYF
TGCGCCAGCAGCCAAAAAAGGGACTTCCGACGCACAGATACGCAGTATTTT
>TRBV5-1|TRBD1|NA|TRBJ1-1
CASSRTGDTEAFF
TGCGCCAGCAGCCGGACAGGGGACACTGAAGCTTTCTTT
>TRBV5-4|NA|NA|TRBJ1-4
CASSRARDSEKLFF
TGTGCCAGCAGCCGTGCCCGGGATAGTGAAAAACTGTTTTTT
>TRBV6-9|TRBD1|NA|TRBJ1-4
CASNGYRGAF
TGTGCCAGCAATGGATACAGGGGAGCTTTT
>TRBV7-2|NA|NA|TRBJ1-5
CASSLSSGGNQPQHF
TGTGCCAGCAGCTTGTCCTCGGGAGGCAATCAGCCCCAGCATTTT
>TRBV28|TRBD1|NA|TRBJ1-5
CASTPPGAGTAYSNQPQHF
TGTGCCAGCACCCCCCCCGGCGCCGGGACAGCATATAGCAATCAGCCCCAGCATTTT
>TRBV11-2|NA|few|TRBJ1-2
CASSLDPGPYGYTF
TGTGCCAGCAGCTTAGATCCAGGCCCCTATGGCTACACCTTC
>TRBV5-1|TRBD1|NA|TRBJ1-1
CASSSQLDRGSTEAFF
TGCGCCAGCAGCTCGCAGTTAGACAGGGGTTCCACTGAAGCTTTCTTT
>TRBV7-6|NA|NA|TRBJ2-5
CASSLAGLETQYF
TGTGCCAGCAGCTTAGCGGGCCTAGAGACCCAGTACTTC
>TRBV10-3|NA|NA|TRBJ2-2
CAISEYGENTGELFF
TGTGCCATCAGTGAGTACGGGGAGAACACCGGGGAGCTGTTTTTT
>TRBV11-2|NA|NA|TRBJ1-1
CASSLEFRQVRTEAFF
TGTGCCAGCAGCTTAGAGTTCCGGCAGGTCCGTACTGAAGCTTTCTTT
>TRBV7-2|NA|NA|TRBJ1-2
CASSLRGYGYTF
TGTGCCAGCAGCTTAAGGGGCTATGGCTACACCTTC
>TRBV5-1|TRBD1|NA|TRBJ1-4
CASSLAPRDRAEKLFF
TGCGCCAGCAGCTTGGCTCCCCGGGACAGGGCTGAAAAACTGTTTTTT
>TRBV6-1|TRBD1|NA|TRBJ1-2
CASSGRDRVLLWDYGYTF
TGTGCCAGCAGTGGCCGGGACAGGGTTCTTCTCTGGGACTATGGCTACACCTTC
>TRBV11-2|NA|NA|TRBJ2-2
CASSLEGVGRLPFSAGELFF
TGTGCCAGCAGCTTAGAGGGGGTCGGGAGACTTCCCTTTTCGGCCGGGGAGCTGTTTTTT
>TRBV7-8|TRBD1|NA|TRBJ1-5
CASSLALYMGQYQPQHF
TGTGCCAGCAGCTTAGCGTTATATATGGGACAGTACCAGCCCCAGCATTTT
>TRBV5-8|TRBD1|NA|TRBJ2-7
CASSWTGDGSYEQYF
TGTGCCAGCAGCTGGACAGGGGATGGCTCCTACGAGCAGTACTTC
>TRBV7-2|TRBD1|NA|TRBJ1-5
CASSLGAGGGGNQPQHF
TGTGCCAGCAGCCTGGGGGCAGGGGGTGGCGGCAATCAGCCCCAGCATTTT
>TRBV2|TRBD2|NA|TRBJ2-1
CATSGNSYNEQFF
TGTGCCACTAGCGGCAACTCCTACAATGAGCAGTTCTTC
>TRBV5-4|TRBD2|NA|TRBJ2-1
CASSLPPGGGPHNEQFF
TGTGCCAGCAGCTTGCCACCAGGCGGGGGGCCTCACAATGAGCAGTTCTTC
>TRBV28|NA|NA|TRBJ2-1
CASRENRDNEQFF
TGTGCCAGCAGGGAAAACAGAGACAATGAGCAGTTCTTC
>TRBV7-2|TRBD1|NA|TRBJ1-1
CASSSPTGENTEAFF
TGTGCCAGCAGCTCCCCCACAGGGGAGAACACTGAAGCTTTCTTT
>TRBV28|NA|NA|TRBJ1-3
CASSLGGAQAGNTIYF
TGTGCCAGCAGTTTAGGAGGGGCGCAAGCTGGAAACACCATATATTTT
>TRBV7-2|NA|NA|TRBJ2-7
CASSRGGRERNEQYF
TGTGCCAGCAGCAGAGGGGGGCGGGAGCGGAACGAGCAGTACTTC
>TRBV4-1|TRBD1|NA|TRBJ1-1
CASSQVGRGRWSRTEAFF
TGCGCCAGCAGCCAAGTCGGCAGGGGGCGATGGAGTAGAACTGAAGCTTTCTTT
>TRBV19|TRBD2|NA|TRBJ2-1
CASSIEGTSGGMNEQFF
TGTGCCAGTAGTATAGAGGGGACTAGCGGCGGTATGAATGAGCAGTTCTTC
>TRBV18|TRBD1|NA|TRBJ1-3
CASSQTGENTIYF
TGTGCCAGCTCACAAACAGGGGAAAACACCATATATTTT
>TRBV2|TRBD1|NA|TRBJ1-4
CASRRGQGGEKLFF
TGTGCCAGCAGAAGGGGACAGGGAGGCGAAAAACTGTTTTTT
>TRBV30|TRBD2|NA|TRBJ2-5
CAWSSGGAETQYF
TGTGCCTGGAGTAGCGGGGGGGCGGAGACCCAGTACTTC
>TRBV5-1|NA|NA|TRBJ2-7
CASSFQGYTYEQYF
TGCGCCAGCAGCTTCCAGGGGTATACCTACGAGCAGTACTTC
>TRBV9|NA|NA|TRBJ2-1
CASSVKRREGEQFF
TGTGCCAGCAGCGTAAAACGCCGTGAGGGTGAGCAGTTCTTC
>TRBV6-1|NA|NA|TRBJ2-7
CASRGLLVRWEQYF
TGTGCCAGCAGGGGCCTTCTGGTTCGGTGGGAGCAGTACTTC
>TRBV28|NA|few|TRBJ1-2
CASMIPGDYGYTF
TGTGCCAGCATGATCCCGGGAGACTATGGCTACACCTTC
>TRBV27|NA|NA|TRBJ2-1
CASRLGGPSYNEQFF
TGTGCCAGCCGGTTGGGGGGGCCGAGCTACAATGAGCAGTTCTTC
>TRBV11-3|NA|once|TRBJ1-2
CASSPPGHRYGYTF
TGTGCCAGCAGCCCTCCGGGACATCGTTACGGCTACACCTTC
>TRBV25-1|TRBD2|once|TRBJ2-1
CASSEGPGRDEQFF
TGTGCCAGCAGTGAGGGTCCGGGGAGGGATGAGCAGTTCTTC
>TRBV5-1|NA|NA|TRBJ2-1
CASSLEQGPAYNEQFF
TGCGCCAGCAGCTTGGAGCAGGGGCCCGCCTACAATGAGCAGTTCTTC
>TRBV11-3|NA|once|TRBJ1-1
CASSLSSGTSMGGTEAFF
TGTGCCAGCAGCCTCAGTTCCGGGACATCGATGGGAGGGACTGAAGCTTTCTTT
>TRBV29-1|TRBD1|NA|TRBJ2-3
CSVRGLTGQADTQYF
TGCAGCGTGAGGGGTTTGACAGGGCAGGCAGATACGCAGTATTTT
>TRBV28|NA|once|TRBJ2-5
CASSPYRTDQETQYF
TGTGCCAGCAGTCCATATCGGACAGATCAAGAGACCCAGTACTTC
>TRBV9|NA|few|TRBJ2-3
CASSVARDGPDTQYF
TGTGCCAGCAGCGTTGCCAGGGATGGTCCAGATACGCAGTATTTT
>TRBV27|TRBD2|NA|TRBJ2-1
CASSYIAGGSGEQFF
TGTGCCAGCAGTTATATAGCGGGAGGGTCCGGTGAGCAGTTCTTC
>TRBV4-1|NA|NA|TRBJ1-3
CASSQPLSGNTIYF
TGCGCCAGCAGCCAACCTCTCTCTGGAAACACCATATATTTT
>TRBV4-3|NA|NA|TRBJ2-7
CASSQDRGGDEQYF
TGCGCCAGCAGCCAAGATAGGGGGGGAGACGAGCAGTACTTC
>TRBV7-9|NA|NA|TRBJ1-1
CASSLADTRTANTEAFF
TGTGCCAGCAGCTTAGCGGATACCAGGACAGCGAACACTGAAGCTTTCTTT
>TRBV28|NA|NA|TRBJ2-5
CASSLSPGFETQYF
TGTGCCAGCAGTTTATCCCCCGGGTTTGAGACCCAGTACTTC
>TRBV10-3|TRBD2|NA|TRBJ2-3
CAISGPISLAGVSDTQYF
TGTGCCATCAGTGGACCTATATCACTCGCGGGAGTGTCAGATACGCAGTATTTT
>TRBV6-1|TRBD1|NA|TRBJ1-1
CASSDGQENTEAFF
TGTGCCAGCAGTGACGGACAGGAGAACACTGAAGCTTTCTTT
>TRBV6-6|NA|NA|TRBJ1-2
CASSLDRPYGYTF
TGTGCCAGCAGCCTAGACCGCCCCTATGGCTACACCTTC
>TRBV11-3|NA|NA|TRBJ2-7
CASSLSGYHEQYF
TGTGCCAGCAGCTTATCGGGGTACCACGAGCAGTACTTC